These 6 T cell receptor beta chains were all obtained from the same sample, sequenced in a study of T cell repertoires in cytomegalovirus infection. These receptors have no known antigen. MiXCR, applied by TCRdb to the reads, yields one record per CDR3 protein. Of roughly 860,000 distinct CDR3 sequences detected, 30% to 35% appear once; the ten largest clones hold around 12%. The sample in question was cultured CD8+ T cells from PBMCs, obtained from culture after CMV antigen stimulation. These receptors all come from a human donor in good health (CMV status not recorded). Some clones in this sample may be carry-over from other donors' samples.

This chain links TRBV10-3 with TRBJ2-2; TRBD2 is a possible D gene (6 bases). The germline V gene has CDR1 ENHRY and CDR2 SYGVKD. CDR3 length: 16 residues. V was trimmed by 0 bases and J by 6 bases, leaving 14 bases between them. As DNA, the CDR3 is TGTGCCATCAGTGAGTCGGGGGGTGTTTGGCCCGGGGAGCTGTTTTTT. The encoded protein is CAISESGGVWPGELFF.

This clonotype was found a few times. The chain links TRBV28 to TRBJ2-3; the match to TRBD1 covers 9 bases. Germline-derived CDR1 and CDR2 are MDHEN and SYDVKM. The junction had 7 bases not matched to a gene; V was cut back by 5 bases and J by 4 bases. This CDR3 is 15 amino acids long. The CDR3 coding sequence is TGTGCCAGCAGTACCCGGGACAGGGTCCCAGATACGCAGTATTTT. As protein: CASSTRDRVPDTQYF.

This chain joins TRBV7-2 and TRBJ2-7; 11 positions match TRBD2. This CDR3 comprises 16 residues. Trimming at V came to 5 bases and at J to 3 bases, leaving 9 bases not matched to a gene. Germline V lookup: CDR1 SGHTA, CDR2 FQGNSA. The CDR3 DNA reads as TGTGCCAGCAGCCCCCCCCCCGGACTAGCGGGCTACGAGCAGTACGTC. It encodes CASSPPPGLAGYEQYV.

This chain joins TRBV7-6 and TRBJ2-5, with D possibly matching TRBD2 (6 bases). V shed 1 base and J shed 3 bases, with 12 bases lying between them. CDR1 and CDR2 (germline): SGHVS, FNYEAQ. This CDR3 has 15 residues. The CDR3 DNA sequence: TGTGCCAGCAGCTTAGACTGGGACTCCAAAGAGACCCAGTACTTC. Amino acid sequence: CASSLDWDSKETQYF.

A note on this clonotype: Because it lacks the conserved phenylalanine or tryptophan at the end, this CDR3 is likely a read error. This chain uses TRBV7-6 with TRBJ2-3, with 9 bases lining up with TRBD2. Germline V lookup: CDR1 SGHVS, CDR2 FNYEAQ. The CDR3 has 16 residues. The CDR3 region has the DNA TGTGTCAGCAGCTTACCGACTAGCGGAATCACAGATACGCAGTATCTT. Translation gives CVSSLPTSGITDTQYL.

In DNA form, the CDR3 reads TGTGCCAGCAGGGACCCGAATTCACCCCTCCACTTT. This encodes CASRDPNSPLHF. The J gene is TRBJ1-6, the V gene TRBV6-8, with D unclear. Germline assignment: CDR1 MNHGY and CDR2 SAAAGT. CDR3 length: 12 amino acids. V dropped 6 bases and J dropped 7 bases, with 7 bases sitting between them.